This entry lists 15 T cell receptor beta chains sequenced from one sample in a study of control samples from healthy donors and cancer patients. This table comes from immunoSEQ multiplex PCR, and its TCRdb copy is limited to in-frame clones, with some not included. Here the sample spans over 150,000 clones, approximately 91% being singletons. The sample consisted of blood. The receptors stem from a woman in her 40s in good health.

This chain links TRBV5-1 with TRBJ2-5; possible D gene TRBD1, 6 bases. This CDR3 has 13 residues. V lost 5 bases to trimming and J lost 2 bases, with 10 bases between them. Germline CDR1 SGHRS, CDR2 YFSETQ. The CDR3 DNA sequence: TGCGCCAGCAGTCCCCAGGGGCAAGAGACCCAGTACTTC. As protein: CASSPQGQETQYF.

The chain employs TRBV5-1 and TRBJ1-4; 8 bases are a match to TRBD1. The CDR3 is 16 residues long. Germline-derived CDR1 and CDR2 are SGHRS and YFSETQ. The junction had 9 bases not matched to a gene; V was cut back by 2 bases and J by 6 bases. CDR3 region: CASSFLDRVGDEKLFF. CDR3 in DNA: TGCGCCAGCAGCTTTCTGGACAGGGTGGGGGATGAAAAACTGTTTTTT.

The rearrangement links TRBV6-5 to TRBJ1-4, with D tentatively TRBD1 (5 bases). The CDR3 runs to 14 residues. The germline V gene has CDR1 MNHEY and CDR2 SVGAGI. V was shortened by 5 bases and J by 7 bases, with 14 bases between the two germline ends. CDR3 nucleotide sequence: TGTGCCAGCAGTCCACGGGACTACCCTGAAAAACTGTTTTTT. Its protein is CASSPRDYPEKLFF.

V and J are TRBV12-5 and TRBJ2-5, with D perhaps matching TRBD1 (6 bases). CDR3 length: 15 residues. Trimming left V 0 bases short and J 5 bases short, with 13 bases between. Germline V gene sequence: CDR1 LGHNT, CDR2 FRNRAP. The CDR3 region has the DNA TGTGCTAGTGGTTTGGTCACAGGGCCGAGGGAGACCCAGTACTTC. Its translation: CASGLVTGPRETQYF.

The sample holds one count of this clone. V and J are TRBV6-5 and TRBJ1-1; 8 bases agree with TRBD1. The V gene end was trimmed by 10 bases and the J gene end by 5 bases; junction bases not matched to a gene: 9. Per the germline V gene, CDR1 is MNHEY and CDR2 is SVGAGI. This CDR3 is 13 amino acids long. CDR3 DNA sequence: TGTGCCACCAGACAGGGGACATGGACTGAAGCTTTCTTT. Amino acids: CATRQGTWTEAFF.

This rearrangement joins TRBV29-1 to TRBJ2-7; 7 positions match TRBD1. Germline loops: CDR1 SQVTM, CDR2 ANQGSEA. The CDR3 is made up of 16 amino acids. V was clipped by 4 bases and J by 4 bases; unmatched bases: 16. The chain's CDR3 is CSVGGLDRVNTYEQYF. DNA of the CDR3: TGCAGCGTTGGGGGGCTAGACAGGGTCAATACTTACGAGCAGTACTTC.

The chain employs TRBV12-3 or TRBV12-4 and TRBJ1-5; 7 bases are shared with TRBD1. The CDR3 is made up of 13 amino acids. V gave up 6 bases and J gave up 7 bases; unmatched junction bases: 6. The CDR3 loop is CASSKTGDQPQHF. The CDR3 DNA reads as TGTGCCAGCAGCAAAACAGGGGACCAGCCCCAGCATTTT.

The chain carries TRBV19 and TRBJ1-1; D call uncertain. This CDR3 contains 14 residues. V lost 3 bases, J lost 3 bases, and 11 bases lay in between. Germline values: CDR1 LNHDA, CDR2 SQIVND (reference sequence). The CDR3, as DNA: TGTGCCAGTAGTATGGACGGACGGGACACTGAAGCTTTCTTT. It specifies CASSMDGRDTEAFF. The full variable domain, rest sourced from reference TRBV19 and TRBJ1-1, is DGGITQSPKYLFRKEGQNVTLSCEQNLNHDAMYWYRQDPGQGLRLIYYSQIVNDFQKGDIAEGYSVSREKKESFPLTVTSAQKNPTAFYLCASSMDGRDTEAFFGQGTRLTVV.

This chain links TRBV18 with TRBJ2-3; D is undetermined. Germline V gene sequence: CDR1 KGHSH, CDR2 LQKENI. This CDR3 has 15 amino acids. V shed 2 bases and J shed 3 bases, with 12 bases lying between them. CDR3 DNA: TGTGCCAGCTCACCAGACCACTCGGAGACAGATACGCAGTATTTT. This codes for CASSPDHSETDTQYF.

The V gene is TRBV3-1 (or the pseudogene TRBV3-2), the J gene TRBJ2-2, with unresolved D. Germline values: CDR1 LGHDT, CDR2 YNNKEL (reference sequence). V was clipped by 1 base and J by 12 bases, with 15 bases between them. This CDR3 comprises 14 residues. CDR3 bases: TGTGCCAGCAGCCAAGCCGCGACTGGTTCGAAGCTGTTTTTT. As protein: CASSQAATGSKLFF.

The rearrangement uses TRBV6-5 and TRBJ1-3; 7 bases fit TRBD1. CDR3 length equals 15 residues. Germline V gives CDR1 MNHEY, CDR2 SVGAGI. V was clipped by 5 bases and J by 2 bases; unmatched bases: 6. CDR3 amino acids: CASSNRGLAGNTIYF. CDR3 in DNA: TGTGCCAGCAGTAATAGGGGGCTAGCTGGAAACACCATATATTTT.

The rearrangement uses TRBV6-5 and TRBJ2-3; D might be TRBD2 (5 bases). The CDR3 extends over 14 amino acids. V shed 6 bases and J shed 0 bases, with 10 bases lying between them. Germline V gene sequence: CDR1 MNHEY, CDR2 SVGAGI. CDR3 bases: TGTGCCAGCAGCCTTAGCGTTAGCACAGATACGCAGTATTTT. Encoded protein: CASSLSVSTDTQYF.

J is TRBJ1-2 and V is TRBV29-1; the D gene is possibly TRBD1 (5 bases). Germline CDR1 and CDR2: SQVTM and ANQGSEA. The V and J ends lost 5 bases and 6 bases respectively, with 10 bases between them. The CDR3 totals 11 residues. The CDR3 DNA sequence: TGCAGCGTTCAGGAGGGGCATGGCTACACCTTC. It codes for CSVQEGHGYTF. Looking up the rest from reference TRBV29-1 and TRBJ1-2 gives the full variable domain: SAVISQKPSRDICQRGTSLTIQCQVDSQVTMMFWYRQQPGQSLTLIATANQGSEATYESGFVIDKFPISRPNLTFSTLTVSNMSPEDSSIYLCSVQEGHGYTFGSGTRLTVV.

The CDR3 spells CASSLEGTGAGETQYF. In nucleotides, the CDR3 is TGTGCCAGCAGCTTGGAAGGGACAGGGGCGGGAGAGACCCAGTACTTC. The rearrangement uses TRBV5-8 and TRBJ2-5; TRBD1 aligns across 10 bases. Germline V gives CDR1 SGHTS, CDR2 YDEGEE. Unmatched junction bases numbered 6, after V lost 0 bases and J lost 4 bases. The CDR3 is 16 amino acids.

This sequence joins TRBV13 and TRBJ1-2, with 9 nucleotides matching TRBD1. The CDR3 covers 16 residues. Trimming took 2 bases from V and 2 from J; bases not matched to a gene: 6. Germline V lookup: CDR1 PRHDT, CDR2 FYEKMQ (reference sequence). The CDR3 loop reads CASSLSHGQGNYGYTF. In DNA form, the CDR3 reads TGTGCCAGCAGCTTAAGCCACGGACAGGGGAACTATGGCTACACCTTC. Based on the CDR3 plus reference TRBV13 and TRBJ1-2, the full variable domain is AAGVIQSPRHLIKEKRETATLKCYPIPRHDTVYWYQQGPGQDPQFLISFYEKMQSDKGSIPDRFSAQQFSDYHSELNMSSLELGDSALYFCASSLSHGQGNYGYTFGSGTRLTVV.